Each of the 24 T cell receptor beta chains below was sequenced from the same sample in a study of blood T cell repertoires in COVID-19. The method was immunoSEQ multiplex PCR; TCRdb's version includes in-frame clones alone and lacks a portion of them. The table records around 270,000 clones, approximately 83% of them present only once. The sample was PBMCs or T cells enriched from blood (not recorded which). The receptors stem from a woman aged 25 to 45 who had recovered from COVID-19.

The chain uses TRBV5-4 and TRBJ2-7, with 10 bases fitting TRBD1. CDR1 SGHNT and CDR2 YYREEE come from the germline V gene (reference sequence). This CDR3 is built from 19 residues. Trimming took 4 bases from V and 0 from J; bases not matched to a gene: 16. The DNA of the CDR3 is TGTGCCAGCAGCCGCGGACAGGGGGTCCCAAGCGGCGGCTCCTACGAGCAGTACTTC. Residues: CASSRGQGVPSGGSYEQYF.

V is TRBV13 and J is TRBJ2-7, with 10 bases identical to TRBD1. J lost 3 bases, V lost 4 bases, and 3 bases had no gene match. CDR3 length: 14 amino acids. The germline gives CDR1 PRHDT, CDR2 FYEKMQ (reference sequence). The DNA of the CDR3 is TGTGCCAGCAGCTCCCGGGACAGGGGCTACGAGCAGTACTTC. Residues: CASSSRDRGYEQYF.

V usage is TRBV19 and J usage is TRBJ1-5; 7 nucleotides agree with TRBD1. The trim removed 5 bases at V and 6 bases at J, leaving 10 bases unmatched. CDR3 size: 15 residues. CDR1 and CDR2 (germline): LNHDA, SQIVND (reference sequence). This CDR3 is CASSPRDSRRQPQHF. Written as DNA, the CDR3 is TGTGCCAGTAGTCCCCGGGACAGCAGGCGTCAGCCCCAGCATTTT.

This chain links TRBV7-8 with TRBJ2-5, with D possibly being TRBD1 (6 bases). There are 16 residues in the CDR3. V lost 2 bases, J lost 2 bases, and 15 bases lay in between. CDR1 and CDR2 (germline): SGHVS, FQNEAQ. In DNA form, the CDR3 reads TGTGCCAGCAGCTTATTCACTATTGGGACACAAGAGACCCAGTACTTC. Translating gives CASSLFTIGTQETQYF.

V is TRBV25-1 and J is TRBJ2-7, with a tentative D call TRBD1 (6 bases). Germline lookup yields CDR1 MGHDK and CDR2 SYGVNS. This CDR3 comprises 13 residues. V lost 8 bases and J 0 bases, leaving 11 bases between the germline ends. This chain's CDR3 is CASQQGSSYEQYF. The CDR3 bases are TGTGCCAGCCAACAGGGATCCTCCTACGAGCAGTACTTC.

As concerns this clone: Other DNA sequences in the same sample also yield this CDR3. V is TRBV7-9 and J is TRBJ1-1, with 9 bases matching TRBD1. Per the germline V gene, CDR1 is SEHNR and CDR2 is FQNEAQ (reference sequence). The junction had 0 bases not matched to a gene; V was cut back by 3 bases and J by 1 base. This CDR3 has 14 residues. CDR3 amino acids: CASSLGQGNTEAFF. In DNA, the CDR3 is TGTGCCAGCAGCTTGGGACAGGGGAACACTGAAGCTTTCTTT.

The V call is TRBV5-6, the J call TRBJ1-1, with a weak D call TRBD1 (5 bases). There are 17 residues in the CDR3. CDR1 is SGHDT and CDR2 is YYEEEE in the germline V gene. V lost 2 bases and J 5 bases, leaving 22 bases between the germline ends. In DNA, the CDR3 is TGTGCCAGCAGCTTTACGTCTCGCGGGGCGTCGGGTACTGAAGCTTTCTTT. Protein: CASSFTSRGASGTEAFF.

The rearrangement links TRBV13 to TRBJ1-1; a weak D match, TRBD1 (6 bases). Per germline, CDR1 PRHDT and CDR2 FYEKMQ (reference sequence). The V gene lost 3 bases and the J gene lost 7 bases, with 18 bases spanning the gap. The CDR3 runs 15 residues. CDR3 coding DNA: TGTGCCAGCAGCTTGTCAGGGGATAACGCTGGTGAAGCTTTCTTT. It codes for CASSLSGDNAGEAFF.

The rearrangement links TRBV11-3 to TRBJ2-1, with 9 bases matching TRBD2. V was pared by 0 bases and J by 8 bases, with 8 bases of the junction left unmatched. CDR1 and CDR2 from the germline V gene are SGHNT and YENEEA. The CDR3 spans 16 residues. CDR3 nucleotide sequence: TGTGCCAGCAGCTTAGATGGGCGGGGGGGCGTCGATGAGCAGTTCTTC. Translated, it gives CASSLDGRGGVDEQFF.

The chain has TRBV13 and TRBJ1-4; 7 bases are shared with TRBD1. The CDR3 totals 14 residues. Trimming removed 4 bases from V and 8 bases from J; junction bases left unmatched: 7. The germline V gene encodes CDR1 PRHDT and CDR2 FYEKMQ (reference sequence). The CDR3 is CASSWAQGEEKLFF. The CDR3 nucleotides are TGTGCCAGCAGCTGGGCCCAGGGGGAGGAAAAACTGTTTTTT.

This sequence joins TRBV9 and TRBJ1-6, with D perhaps TRBD1 (5 bases). Trimming took 4 bases from V and 6 from J, leaving 5 bases between them. The CDR3 spans 12 residues. CDR1 is SGDLS, CDR2 YYNGEE, per germline. CDR3 residues: CASSRGNSPLHF. DNA of the CDR3: TGTGCCAGCAGCAGGGGTAATTCACCCCTCCACTTT.

This clone is a singleton in its sample. The V and J genes are TRBV28 and TRBJ2-7; the match to TRBD1 covers 11 bases. Per germline, CDR1 MDHEN and CDR2 SYDVKM. J lost 7 bases, V lost 6 bases, and 11 bases had no gene match. The CDR3 consists of 15 residues. As DNA, the CDR3 is TGTGCCAGCAGGAACTCCGGGACAGGGGGAGGAGAGCAGTACTTC. Translating gives CASRNSGTGGGEQYF. The complete variable domain, with remaining parts taken from reference TRBV28 and TRBJ2-7, reads DVKVTQSSRYLVKRTGEKVFLECVQDMDHENMFWYRQDPGLGLRLIYFSYDVKMKEKGDIPEGYSVSREKKERFSLILESASTNQTSMYLCASRNSGTGGGEQYFGPGTRLTVT.

This chain links TRBV7-2 with TRBJ2-5; D is possibly TRBD1 (6 bases). Trimming removed 1 base from V and 2 bases from J, with 17 bases in between. CDR1 and CDR2 (germline): SGHTA, FQGNSA. This CDR3 spans 17 amino acids. CDR3 sequence: CASSLGGQIGVQETQYF. Written as DNA, the CDR3 is TGTGCCAGCAGCTTAGGAGGACAGATTGGGGTTCAAGAGACCCAGTACTTC.

The V call is TRBV10-3, the J call TRBJ2-5, with 9 bases aligning to TRBD1. The CDR3 consists of 14 residues. Unmatched junction bases numbered 3, after V lost 3 bases and J lost 4 bases. CDR1 is ENHRY, CDR2 SYGVKD, per germline. DNA for the CDR3: TGTGCCATCAGTGACAACAGGGGGCTAGAGACCCAGTACTTC. It translates to CAISDNRGLETQYF.

The table lists this clone with a count of one. The V gene is TRBV19, the J gene TRBJ1-1; D gene uncertain. The germline V gene encodes CDR1 LNHDA and CDR2 SQIVND (reference sequence). The CDR3 contains 13 residues. V was shortened by 4 bases and J by 0 bases, with 6 bases between the two germline ends. CDR3 bases: TGTGCCAGTAGTACACAGTTGAACACTGAAGCTTTCTTT. This sequence encodes CASSTQLNTEAFF.

The V and J genes are TRBV6-5 and TRBJ2-2; D possibly corresponds to TRBD2 (5 bases). The CDR3 is made up of 14 amino acids. Deletions cut 3 bases from V and 7 bases from J, with 12 bases between. The germline CDR1 and CDR2 sequences are MNHEY and SVGAGI. The CDR3 sequence is CASSYRDAGGELFF. CDR3 DNA sequence: TGTGCCAGCAGTTATCGCGACGCGGGCGGGGAGCTGTTTTTT.

V gene TRBV13 combines with J gene TRBJ2-1; perhaps TRBD2 as D (6 bases). CDR1 is PRHDT and CDR2 is FYEKMQ in the germline V gene (reference sequence). V shed 5 bases and J shed 1 base, with 15 bases lying between them. This CDR3 is 16 amino acids long. CDR3 in DNA: TGTGCCAGCAGCCTTCCCACTGGGACTTCCTACAATGAGCAGTTCTTC. Its translation is CASSLPTGTSYNEQFF.

The J gene is TRBJ2-2, the V gene TRBV5-6; 7 bases map to TRBD1. The V segment lost 4 bases and the J segment 1 base; nucleotides outside the gene matches: 10. The germline CDR1 and CDR2 sequences are SGHDT and YYEEEE. CDR3 size: 17 residues. As DNA, the CDR3 is TGTGCCAGCAGCCGACTAAAAGGGGGCTGGAACACCGGGGAGCTGTTTTTT. Protein product: CASSRLKGGWNTGELFF.

The J gene is TRBJ1-1, the V gene TRBV11-2, with a tentative D call TRBD1 (6 bases). V dropped 3 bases and J dropped 0 bases, with 17 bases sitting between them. CDR1 is SGHAT and CDR2 is FQNNGV in the germline V gene. This CDR3 is 17 amino acids long. CDR3 sequence: CASSFGGLFYLNTEAFF. The CDR3 DNA is TGTGCCAGCAGCTTTGGGGGCCTCTTCTATTTGAACACTGAAGCTTTCTTT.

V usage is TRBV7-9 and J usage is TRBJ1-2; unclear D gene. Trimming stripped 1 base from V and 4 bases from J, with 10 bases between. The germline V gene has CDR1 SEHNR and CDR2 FQNEAQ (reference sequence). The CDR3 loop spans 14 amino acids. DNA for the CDR3: TGTGCCAGCAGCTTAGAGATAGTCGGCTATGGCTACACCTTC. As protein: CASSLEIVGYGYTF.

The chain carries TRBV29-1 and TRBJ2-7; TRBD1 matches at 7 bases. The CDR3 is made up of 14 amino acids. J gave up 1 base and V 1 base, and 4 bases lay outside the gene matches. Germline values: CDR1 SQVTM, CDR2 ANQGSEA. The CDR3 loop is CSVEAGTDSYEQYF. The CDR3 DNA is TGCAGCGTTGAAGCTGGGACAGATTCCTACGAGCAGTACTTC.

This chain joins TRBV2 and TRBJ1-6, with D perhaps TRBD1 (6 bases). Germline CDR1 is SNHLY and CDR2 is FYNNEI. Between the trimmed V and J ends, which lost 1 base and 2 bases, there was a span of 9 bases. The CDR3 contains 16 residues. The DNA for the CDR3 is TGTGCCAGCAGTGAAGGGTGGGGGCCCTATAATTCACCCCTCCACTTT. Protein sequence: CASSEGWGPYNSPLHF.

This chain connects TRBV24-1 to TRBJ1-4; D call uncertain. V was cut by 6 bases and J by 3 bases, with 13 bases left in between. The CDR3 length is 15 residues. The germline gives CDR1 KGHDR, CDR2 SFDVKD. The CDR3 DNA sequence: TGTGCCACCAGTCAGACTGGTCTCTCTAATGAAAAACTGTTTTTT. This codes for CATSQTGLSNEKLFF.

This clone was found a few times. CDR3 nucleotide sequence: TGTGCCAGCAGTACCGACAGGGTGGACAATGAGCAGTTCTTC. Amino acid sequence: CASSTDRVDNEQFF. The chain is built from TRBV6-5 and TRBJ2-1, with 7 bases fitting TRBD1. The V segment lost 5 bases and the J segment 5 bases; nucleotides outside the gene matches: 6. The CDR3 consists of 14 residues. Germline V CDR1 and CDR2: MNHEY, SVGAGI.